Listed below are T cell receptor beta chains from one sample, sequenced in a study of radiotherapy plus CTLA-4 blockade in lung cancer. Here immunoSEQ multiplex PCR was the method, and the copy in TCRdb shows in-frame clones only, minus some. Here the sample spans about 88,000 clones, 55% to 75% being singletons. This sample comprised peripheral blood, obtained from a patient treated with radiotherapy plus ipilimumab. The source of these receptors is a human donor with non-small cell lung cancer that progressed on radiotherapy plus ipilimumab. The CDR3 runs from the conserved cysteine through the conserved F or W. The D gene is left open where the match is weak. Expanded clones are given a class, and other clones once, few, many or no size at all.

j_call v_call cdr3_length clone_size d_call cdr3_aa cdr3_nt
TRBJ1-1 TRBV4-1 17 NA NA CASSQEGIEAMNTEAFF TGCGCCAGCAGCCAAGAAGGAATCGAGGCGATGAACACTGAAGCTTTCTTT
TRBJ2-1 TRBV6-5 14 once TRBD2 CASSKPGLVGVQFF TGTGCCAGCAGCAAACCCGGACTAGTTGGGGTGCAGTTCTTC
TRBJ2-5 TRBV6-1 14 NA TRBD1 CASKSGTDKRTQYF TGTGCCAGCAAATCCGGGACAGATAAGAGAACCCAGTACTTC
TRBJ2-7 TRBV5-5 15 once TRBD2 CASSLAGTSSYEQYF TGTGCCAGCAGCTTAGCCGGGACTAGCAGTTACGAGCAGTACTTC
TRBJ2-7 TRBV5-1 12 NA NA CASSLQSYEQYF TGCGCCAGCAGCCTCCAGAGCTACGAGCAGTACTTC
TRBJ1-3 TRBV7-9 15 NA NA CASSLAPGAGNTIYF TGTGCCAGCAGCTTAGCGCCAGGGGCTGGAAACACCATATATTTT
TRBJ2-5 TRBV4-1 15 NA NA CASSQDEERQETQYF TGCGCCAGCAGCCAAGATGAAGAGCGGCAAGAGACCCAGTACTTC
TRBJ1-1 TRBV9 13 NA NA CASSVSSHTEAFF TGTGCCAGCAGCGTAAGTTCCCACACTGAAGCTTTCTTT
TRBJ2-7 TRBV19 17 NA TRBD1 CASSTKGIGQGAYEQYF TGTGCCAGTAGTACAAAGGGCATCGGACAGGGCGCCTACGAGCAGTACTTC
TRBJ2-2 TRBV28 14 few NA CASLKGLNTGELFF TGTGCCAGCCTAAAGGGACTGAACACCGGGGAGCTGTTTTTT
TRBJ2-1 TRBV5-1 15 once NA CASSLVAGRVNEQFF TGCGCCAGCAGCTTGGTCGCCGGCAGGGTCAATGAGCAGTTCTTC
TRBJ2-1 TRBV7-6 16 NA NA CASSLATGPTYNEQFF TGTGCCAGCAGCTTAGCCACAGGGCCGACCTACAATGAGCAGTTCTTC
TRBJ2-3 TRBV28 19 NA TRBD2 CASSPTTNTYSGSADTQYF TGTGCCAGCAGTCCGACCACAAATACCTATAGCGGGAGTGCAGATACGCAGTATTTT
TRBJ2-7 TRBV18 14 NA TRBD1 CASSPGTGPYEQYF TGTGCCAGCTCACCAGGGACAGGGCCCTACGAGCAGTACTTC
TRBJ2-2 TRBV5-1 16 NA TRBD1 CASSLTGQGVVGELFF TGCGCCAGCAGCTTGACCGGACAGGGGGTGGTCGGGGAGCTGTTTTTT
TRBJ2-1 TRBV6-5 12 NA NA CASSPTGREQFF TGTGCCAGCAGCCCCACAGGGAGGGAGCAGTTCTTC
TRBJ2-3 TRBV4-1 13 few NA CASSQESPDTQYF TGTGCCAGCAGCCAAGAGAGCCCAGATACGCAGTATTTT
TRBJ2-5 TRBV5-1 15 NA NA CASSLAGTGFETQYF TGCGCCAGCAGCTTGGCCGGCACAGGGTTCGAGACCCAGTACTTC
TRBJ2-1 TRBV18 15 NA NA CASSPGMGSYNEQFF TGTGCCAGCTCACCGGGAATGGGCTCCTACAATGAGCAGTTCTTC
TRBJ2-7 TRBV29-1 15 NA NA CSVVFRDRSAYEQYF TGCAGCGTTGTATTCCGGGATAGAAGTGCTTACGAGCAGTACTTC
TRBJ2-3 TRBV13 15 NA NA CASSLREGGTDTQYF TGTGCCAGCAGCTTAAGGGAAGGGGGCACAGATACGCAGTATTTT
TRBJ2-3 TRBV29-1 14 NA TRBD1 CSGRQGVNTDTQYF TGCAGCGGCCGACAGGGAGTTAACACAGATACGCAGTATTTT
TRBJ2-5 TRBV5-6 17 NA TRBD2 CASSWGASGRGPETQYF TGTGCCAGCAGCTGGGGGGCTAGCGGGAGGGGCCCAGAGACCCAGTACTTC
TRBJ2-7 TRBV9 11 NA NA CASSSDGKQYF TGTGCCAGCAGCTCGGACGGAAAGCAGTACTTC
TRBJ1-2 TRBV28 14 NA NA CASSLFRQNYGYTF TGTGCCAGCAGTTTATTCCGACAGAACTATGGCTACACCTTC
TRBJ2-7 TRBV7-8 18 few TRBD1 CASSLAPLQGTASYEQYF TGTGCCAGCAGCTTAGCGCCATTGCAAGGGACAGCCTCCTACGAGCAGTACTTC